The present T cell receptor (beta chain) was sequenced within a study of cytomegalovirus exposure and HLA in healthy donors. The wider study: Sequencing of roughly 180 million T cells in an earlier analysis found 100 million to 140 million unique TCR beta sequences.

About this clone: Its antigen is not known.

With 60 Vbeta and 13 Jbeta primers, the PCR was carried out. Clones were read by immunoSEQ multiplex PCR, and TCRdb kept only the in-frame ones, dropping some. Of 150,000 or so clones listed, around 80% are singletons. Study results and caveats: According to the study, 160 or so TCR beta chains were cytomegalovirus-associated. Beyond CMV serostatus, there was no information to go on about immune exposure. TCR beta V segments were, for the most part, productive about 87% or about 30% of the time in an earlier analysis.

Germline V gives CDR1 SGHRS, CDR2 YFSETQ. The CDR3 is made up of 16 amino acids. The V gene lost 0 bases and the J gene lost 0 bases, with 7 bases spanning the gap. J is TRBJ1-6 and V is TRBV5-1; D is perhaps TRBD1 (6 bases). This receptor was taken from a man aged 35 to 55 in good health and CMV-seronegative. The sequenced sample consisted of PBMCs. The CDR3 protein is CASSLEGDSYNSPLHF. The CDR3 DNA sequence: TGCGCCAGCAGCTTGGAGGGGGACTCCTATAATTCACCCCTCCACTTT.